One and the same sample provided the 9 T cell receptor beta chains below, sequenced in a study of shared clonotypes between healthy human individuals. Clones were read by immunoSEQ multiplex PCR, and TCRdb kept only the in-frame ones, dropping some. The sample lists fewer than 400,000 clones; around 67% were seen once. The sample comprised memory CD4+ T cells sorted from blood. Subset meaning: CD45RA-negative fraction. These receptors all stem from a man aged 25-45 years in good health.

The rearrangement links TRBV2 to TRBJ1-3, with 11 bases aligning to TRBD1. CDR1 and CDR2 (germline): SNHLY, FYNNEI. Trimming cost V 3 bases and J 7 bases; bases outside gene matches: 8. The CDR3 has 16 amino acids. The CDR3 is CASSEPAGTGGNTIYF. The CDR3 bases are TGTGCCAGCAGTGAGCCCGCCGGGACAGGGGGGAACACCATATATTTT.

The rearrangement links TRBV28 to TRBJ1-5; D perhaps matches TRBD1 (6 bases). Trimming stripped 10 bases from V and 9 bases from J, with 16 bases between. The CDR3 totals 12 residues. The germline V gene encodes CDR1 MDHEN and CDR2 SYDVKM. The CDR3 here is CATQRGTGPQHF. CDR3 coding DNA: TGTGCCACACAAAGGGGGACTGGGCCCCAGCATTTT.

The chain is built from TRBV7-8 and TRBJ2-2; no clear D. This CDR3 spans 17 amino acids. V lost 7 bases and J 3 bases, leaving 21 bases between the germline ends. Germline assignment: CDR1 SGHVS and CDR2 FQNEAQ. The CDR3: CASTSFLRAEDTGELFF. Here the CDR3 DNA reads TGTGCCAGCACCTCGTTCCTTAGGGCAGAAGACACCGGGGAGCTGTTTTTT.

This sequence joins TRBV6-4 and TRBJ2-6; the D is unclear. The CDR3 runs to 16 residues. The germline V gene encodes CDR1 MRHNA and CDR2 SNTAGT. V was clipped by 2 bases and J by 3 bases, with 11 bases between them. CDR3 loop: CASSDHASGGANVLTF. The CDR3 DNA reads TGTGCCAGCAGTGACCATGCCTCAGGTGGGGCCAACGTCCTGACTTTC.

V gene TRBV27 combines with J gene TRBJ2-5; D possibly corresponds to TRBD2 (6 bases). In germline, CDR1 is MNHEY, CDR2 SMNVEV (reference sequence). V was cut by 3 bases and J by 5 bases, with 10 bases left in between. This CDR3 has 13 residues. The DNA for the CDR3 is TGTGCCAGCAGTTTGGAGGGCCACGAGACCCAGTACTTC. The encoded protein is CASSLEGHETQYF.

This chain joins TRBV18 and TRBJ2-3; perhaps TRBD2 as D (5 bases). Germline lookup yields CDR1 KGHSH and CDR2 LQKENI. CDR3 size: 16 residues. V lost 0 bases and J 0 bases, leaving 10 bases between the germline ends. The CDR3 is CASSPPSGISTDTQYF. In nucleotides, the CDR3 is TGTGCCAGCTCACCACCCAGCGGAATAAGCACAGATACGCAGTATTTT.

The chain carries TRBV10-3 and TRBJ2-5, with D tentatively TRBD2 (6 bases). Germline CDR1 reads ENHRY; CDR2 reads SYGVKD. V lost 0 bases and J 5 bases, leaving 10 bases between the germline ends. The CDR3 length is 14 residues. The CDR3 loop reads CAISESIGGETQYF. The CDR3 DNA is TGTGCCATCAGTGAGTCGATTGGGGGGGAGACCCAGTACTTC.

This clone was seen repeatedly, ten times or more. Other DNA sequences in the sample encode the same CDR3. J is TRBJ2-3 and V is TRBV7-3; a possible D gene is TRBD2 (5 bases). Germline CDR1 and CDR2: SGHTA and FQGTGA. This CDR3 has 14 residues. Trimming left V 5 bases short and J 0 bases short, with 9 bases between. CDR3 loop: CASSPGGSTDTQYF. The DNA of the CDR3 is TGTGCCAGCAGCCCGGGCGGGAGCACAGATACGCAGTATTTT.

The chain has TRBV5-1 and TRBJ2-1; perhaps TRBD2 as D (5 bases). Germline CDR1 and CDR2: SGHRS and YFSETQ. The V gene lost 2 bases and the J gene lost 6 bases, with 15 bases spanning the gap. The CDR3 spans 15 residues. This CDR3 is CASSFRAGEGNEQFF. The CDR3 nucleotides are TGCGCCAGCAGCTTCCGGGCCGGCGAGGGCAATGAGCAGTTCTTC.